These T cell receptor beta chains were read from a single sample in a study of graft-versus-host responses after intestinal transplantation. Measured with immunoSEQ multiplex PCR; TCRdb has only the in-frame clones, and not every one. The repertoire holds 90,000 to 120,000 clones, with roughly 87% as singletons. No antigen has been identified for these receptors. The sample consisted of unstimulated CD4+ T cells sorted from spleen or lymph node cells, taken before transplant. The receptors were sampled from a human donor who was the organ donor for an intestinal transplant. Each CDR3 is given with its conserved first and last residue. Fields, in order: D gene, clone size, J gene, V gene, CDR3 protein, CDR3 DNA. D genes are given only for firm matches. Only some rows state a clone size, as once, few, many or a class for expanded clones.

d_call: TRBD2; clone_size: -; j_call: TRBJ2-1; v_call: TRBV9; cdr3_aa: CASSVAGGGHNEQFF; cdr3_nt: TGTGCCAGCAGCGTAGCGGGAGGTGGGCACAATGAGCAGTTCTTC
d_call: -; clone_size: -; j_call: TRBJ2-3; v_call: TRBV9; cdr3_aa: CASSVGWGVGTQYF; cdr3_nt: TGTGCCAGCAGCGTAGGGTGGGGGGTGGGAACGCAGTATTTT
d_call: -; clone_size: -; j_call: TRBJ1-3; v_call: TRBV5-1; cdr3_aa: CASSLGGSGNTIYF; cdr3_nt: TGCGCCAGCAGCTTGGGGGGCTCTGGAAACACCATATATTTT
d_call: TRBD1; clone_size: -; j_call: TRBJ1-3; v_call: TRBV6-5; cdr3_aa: CASSEDRGLNTIYF; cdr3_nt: TGTGCCAGCAGCGAGGACAGGGGGCTAAACACCATATATTTT
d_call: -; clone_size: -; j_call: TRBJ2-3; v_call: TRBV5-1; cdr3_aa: CASSLERSTDTQYF; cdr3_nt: TGCGCCAGCAGCTTGGAGAGAAGCACAGATACGCAGTATTTT
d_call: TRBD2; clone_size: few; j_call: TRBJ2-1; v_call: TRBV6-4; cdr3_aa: CASSDSSSGSSYNEQFF; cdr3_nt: TGTGCCAGCAGTGACTCGAGTAGCGGGAGTTCTTACAATGAGCAGTTCTTC
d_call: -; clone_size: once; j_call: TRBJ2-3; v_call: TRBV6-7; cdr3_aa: CASGRRRTDTQYF; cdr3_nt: TGTGCCAGCGGGAGACGGAGAACGGATACGCAGTATTTT
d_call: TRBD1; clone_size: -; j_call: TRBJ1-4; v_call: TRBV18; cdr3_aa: CASGATGGLGEKLFF; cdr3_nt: TGTGCCAGCGGGGCCACAGGGGGCCTTGGTGAAAAACTGTTTTTT
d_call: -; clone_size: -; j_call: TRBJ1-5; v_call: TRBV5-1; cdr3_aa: CASSLDTNQPQHF; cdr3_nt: TGCGCCAGCAGCTTGGACACGAATCAGCCCCAGCATTTT
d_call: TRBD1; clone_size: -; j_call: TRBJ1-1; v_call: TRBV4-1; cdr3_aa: CASSRQGANTEAFF; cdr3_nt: TGCGCCAGCAGCCGACAGGGGGCGAACACTGAAGCTTTCTTT
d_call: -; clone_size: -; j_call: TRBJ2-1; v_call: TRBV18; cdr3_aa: CASSAGQPRYNEQFF; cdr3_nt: TGTGCCAGCTCGGCGGGACAGCCCCGGTACAATGAGCAGTTCTTC
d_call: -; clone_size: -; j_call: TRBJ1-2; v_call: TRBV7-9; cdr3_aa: CASSLVGPYGYTF; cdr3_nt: TGTGCCAGCAGCTTAGTTGGGCCCTATGGCTACACCTTC
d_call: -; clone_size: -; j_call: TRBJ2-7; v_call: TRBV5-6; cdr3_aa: CASSLALLYEQYF; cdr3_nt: TGTGCCAGCAGCTTGGCCCTTCTCTACGAGCAGTACTTC
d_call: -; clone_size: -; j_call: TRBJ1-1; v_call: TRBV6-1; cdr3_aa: CASQSANTEAFF; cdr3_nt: TGTGCCAGTCAATCAGCGAACACTGAAGCTTTCTTT
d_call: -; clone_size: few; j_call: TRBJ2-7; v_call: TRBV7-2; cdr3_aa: CASSLGGIYEQYF; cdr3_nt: TGTGCCAGCAGCTTAGGGGGGATCTACGAGCAGTACTTC
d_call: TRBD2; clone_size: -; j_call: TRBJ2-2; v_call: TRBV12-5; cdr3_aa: CASGASLGLAATKPGELFF; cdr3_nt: TGTGCTAGTGGGGCCTCCTTGGGACTAGCCGCAACGAAGCCCGGGGAGCTGTTTTTT
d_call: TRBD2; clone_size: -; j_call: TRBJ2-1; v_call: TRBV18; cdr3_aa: CASSPGVGLAGSSYNEQFF; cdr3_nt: TGTGCCAGCTCACCAGGGGTTGGACTAGCGGGGAGCTCCTACAATGAGCAGTTCTTC
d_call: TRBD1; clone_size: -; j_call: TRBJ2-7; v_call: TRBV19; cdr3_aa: CASSMFKGTGRTYEQYF; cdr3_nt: TGTGCCAGTAGTATGTTTAAAGGGACAGGTAGGACCTACGAGCAGTACTTC
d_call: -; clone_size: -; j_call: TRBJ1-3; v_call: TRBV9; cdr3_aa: CASSVEGSGNTIYF; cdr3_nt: TGTGCCAGCAGCGTAGAGGGCTCTGGAAACACCATATATTTT
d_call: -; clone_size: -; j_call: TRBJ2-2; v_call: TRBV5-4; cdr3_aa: CASTTGGGAFPGELFF; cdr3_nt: TGTGCCAGCACCACGGGAGGGGGCGCCTTCCCCGGGGAGCTGTTTTTT
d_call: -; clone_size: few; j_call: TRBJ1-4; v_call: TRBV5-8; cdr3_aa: CATGGDEKLFF; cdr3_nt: TGTGCCACCGGCGGGGATGAAAAACTGTTTTTT
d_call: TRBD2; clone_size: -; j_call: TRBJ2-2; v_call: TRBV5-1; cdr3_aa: CASSWSGTSGTGELFF; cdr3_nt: TGCGCCAGCAGCTGGTCCGGGACTAGCGGTACCGGGGAGCTGTTTTTT
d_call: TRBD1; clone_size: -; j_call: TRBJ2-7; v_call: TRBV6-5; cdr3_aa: CASSSPGQGSYEQYF; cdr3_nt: TGTGCCAGCAGTTCCCCGGGACAGGGTAGTTACGAGCAGTACTTC
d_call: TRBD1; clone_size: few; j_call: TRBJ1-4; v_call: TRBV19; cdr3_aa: CASSPTGGDNEKLFF; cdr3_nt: TGTGCCAGTAGTCCTACAGGGGGCGATAATGAAAAACTGTTTTTT
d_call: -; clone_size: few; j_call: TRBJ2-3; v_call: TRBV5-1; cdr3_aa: CASSPTIAETSTDTQYF; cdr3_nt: TGCGCCAGCAGCCCTACGATAGCGGAAACTAGCACAGATACGCAGTATTTT
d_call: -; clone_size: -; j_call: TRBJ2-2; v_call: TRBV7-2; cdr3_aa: CASSYRGAGELFF; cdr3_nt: TGTGCCAGCAGCTATCGGGGTGCCGGGGAGCTGTTTTTT
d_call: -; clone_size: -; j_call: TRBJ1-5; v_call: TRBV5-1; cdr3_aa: CASSLGDRGNQPQHF; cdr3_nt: TGCGCCAGCAGCTTGGGGGACCGCGGCAATCAGCCCCAGCATTTT
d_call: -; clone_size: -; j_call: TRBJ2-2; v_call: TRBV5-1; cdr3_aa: CASSLGGLNTGELFF; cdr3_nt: TGCGCCAGCAGCTTGGGCGGCTTGAACACCGGGGAGCTGTTTTTT
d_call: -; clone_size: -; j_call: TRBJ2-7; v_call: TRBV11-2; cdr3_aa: CASSSRQMYEQYF; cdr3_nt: TGTGCCAGCAGCTCCAGACAGATGTACGAGCAGTACTTC
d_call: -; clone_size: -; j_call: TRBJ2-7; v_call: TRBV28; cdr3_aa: CASSLSGDEQYF; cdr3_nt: TGTGCCAGCAGTTTATCTGGGGACGAGCAGTACTTC
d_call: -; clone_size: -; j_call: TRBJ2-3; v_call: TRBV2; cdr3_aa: CATRAAPKDTQYF; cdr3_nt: TGTGCCACCAGGGCGGCTCCTAAGGATACGCAGTATTTT
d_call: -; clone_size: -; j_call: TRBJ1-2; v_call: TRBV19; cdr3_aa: CASSINREGGYTF; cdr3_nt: TGTGCCAGTAGTATAAACAGGGAGGGTGGCTACACCTTC
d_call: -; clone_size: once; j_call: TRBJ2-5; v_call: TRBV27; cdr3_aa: CASSLGETQYF; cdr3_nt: TGTGCCAGCAGCCTGGGGGAGACCCAGTACTTC
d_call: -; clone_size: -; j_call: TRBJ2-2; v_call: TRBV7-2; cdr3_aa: CASSLERTGELFF; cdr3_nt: TGTGCCAGCAGCTTAGAGAGGACCGGGGAGCTGTTTTTT
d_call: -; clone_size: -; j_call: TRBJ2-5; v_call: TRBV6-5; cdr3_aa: CASSSRLMRETQYF; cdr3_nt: TGTGCCAGCAGTTCCAGACTCATGAGGGAGACCCAGTACTTC
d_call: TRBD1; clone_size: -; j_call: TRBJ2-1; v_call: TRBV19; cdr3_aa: CASIQTGGRWNEQFF; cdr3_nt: TGTGCCAGTATCCAGACAGGGGGCAGATGGAATGAGCAGTTCTTC
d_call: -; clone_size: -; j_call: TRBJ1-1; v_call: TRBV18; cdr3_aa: CASSPGAGVHTEAFF; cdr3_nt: TGTGCCAGCTCACCAGGGGCAGGGGTACACACTGAAGCTTTCTTT
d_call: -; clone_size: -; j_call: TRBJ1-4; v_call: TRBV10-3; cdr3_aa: CAISELEGGINEKLFF; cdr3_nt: TGTGCCATCAGTGAGCTAGAAGGAGGCATAAATGAAAAACTGTTTTTT
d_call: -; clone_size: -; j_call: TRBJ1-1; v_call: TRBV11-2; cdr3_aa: CASSSGWTGGTEAFF; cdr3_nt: TGTGCCAGCAGCTCCGGTTGGACGGGGGGCACTGAAGCTTTCTTT
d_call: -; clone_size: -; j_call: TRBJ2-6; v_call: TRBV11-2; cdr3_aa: CASSLVSSSGANVLTF; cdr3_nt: TGTGCCAGCAGCTTAGTTAGTAGCTCTGGGGCCAACGTCCTGACTTTC